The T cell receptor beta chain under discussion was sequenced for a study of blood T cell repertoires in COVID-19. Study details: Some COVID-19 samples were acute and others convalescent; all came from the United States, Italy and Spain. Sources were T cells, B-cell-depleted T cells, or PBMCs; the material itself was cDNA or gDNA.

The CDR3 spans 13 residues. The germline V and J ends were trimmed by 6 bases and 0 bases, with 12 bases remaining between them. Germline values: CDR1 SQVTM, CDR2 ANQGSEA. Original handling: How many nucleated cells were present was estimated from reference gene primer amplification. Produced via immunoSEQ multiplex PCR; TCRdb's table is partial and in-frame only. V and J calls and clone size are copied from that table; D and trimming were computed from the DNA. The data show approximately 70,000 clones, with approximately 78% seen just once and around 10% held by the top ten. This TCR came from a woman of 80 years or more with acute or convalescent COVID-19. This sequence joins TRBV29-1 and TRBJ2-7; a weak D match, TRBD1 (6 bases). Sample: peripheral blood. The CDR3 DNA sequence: TGCAGCGTAAGACAGGCGAGCTCCTACGAGCAGTACTTC. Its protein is CSVRQASSYEQYF.